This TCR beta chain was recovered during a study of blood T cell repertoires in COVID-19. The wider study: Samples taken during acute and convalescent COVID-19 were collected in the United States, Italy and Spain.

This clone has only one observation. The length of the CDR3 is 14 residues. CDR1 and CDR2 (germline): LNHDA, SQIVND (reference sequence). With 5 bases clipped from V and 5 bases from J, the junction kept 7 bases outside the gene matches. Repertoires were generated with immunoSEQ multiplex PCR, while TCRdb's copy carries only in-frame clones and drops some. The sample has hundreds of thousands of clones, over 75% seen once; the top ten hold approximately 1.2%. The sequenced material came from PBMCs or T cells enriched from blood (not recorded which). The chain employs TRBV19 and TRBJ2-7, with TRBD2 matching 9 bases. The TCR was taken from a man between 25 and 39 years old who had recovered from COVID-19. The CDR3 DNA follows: TGTGCCAGTAGTCATAGCGGGAGTGAGAACGAGCAGTACTTC. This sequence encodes CASSHSGSENEQYF. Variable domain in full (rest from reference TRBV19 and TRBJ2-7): DGGITQSPKYLFRKEGQNVTLSCEQNLNHDAMYWYRQDPGQGLRLIYYSQIVNDFQKGDIAEGYSVSREKKESFPLTVTSAQKNPTAFYLCASSHSGSENEQYFGPGTRLTVT.